This T cell receptor (beta chain) stems from a study of PD-L1 blockade in urothelial cancer (dated by TCRdb to 2015 to 2018). For the study in its entirety: Therapy was started at some point between 2014 and 2016 for all patients, and atezolizumab 1,200 mg was administered intravenously every 3 weeks. About 85% of the roughly 29 patients were males with bladder-origin urothelial cancer, and about 65% of the roughly 30 reported a prior smoking history. TCR sequencing covered pretreatment tumor samples and matched, serially collected peripheral blood taken before and after atezolizumab treatment. The study, an exploratory multi-omic analysis, examined somatic, immune and clinical correlates of response to PD-L1 blockade with atezolizumab in urothelial cancer. In the same patients who had TCR sequencing, pretreatment tumors also underwent whole exome sequencing and RNA sequencing. Pretreatment blood TCR-seq was available for about 27 patients, at least one posttreatment blood collection was obtained for 24 patients, and tumor TCR-seq was available for 24 patients. An ECOG performance status of 0 or 1 was recorded for the patients, and 0 to 3 prior chemotherapy regimens had been received by the patients. Durable clinical benefit was defined as a progression-free survival longer than 6 months, and TCR features were additionally tested against progression-free survival and overall survival. Blood samples yielded a median of approximately 150,000 T cells and some 80,000 unique TCRs, with median clonality roughly 0.082. Blood samples were analyzed at two time points: 3 weeks after treatment start (second dose) and 6 weeks after treatment start. Nine patients reached durable clinical benefit, while around 19 patients did not. The paper as a whole reports these results and caveats: Patients with durable benefit showed greater expansion of tumor-associated TCR clones in peripheral blood 3 weeks after starting treatment (n ≈ 23, p = 0.022). A pretreatment peripheral blood TCR clonality below the median was linked to improved progression-free and overall survival. Because of the small sample size (n ≈ 27) and the many exploratory analyses performed, the results are intended to be regarded as hypothesis-generating.

This clone was detected only a few times. Its target antigen remains unknown. No base qualities exist here, and no much larger clone lies one base off it. CDR1 MDHEN and CDR2 SYDVKM are derived from the germline V gene. Measured from the cysteine to the phenylalanine, the CDR3 is 16 residues long. CDR3 DNA only is kept here, 48 bases in frame from base 1. V and J lose 7 bases and 6 bases, and a span of 19 bases separates them. Synthetic TCR analog templates were spiked into each PCR so that absolute template abundance could be estimated from read counts. TCRbeta CDR3 regions were amplified from genomic DNA with bias-controlled V and J gene primers using the immunoSEQ assay. Rearranged TCRbeta segments were sequenced at approximately 20X coverage. The original pipeline was this. Sequencing errors were corrected by clustering, and CDR3s were annotated against IMGT so that V, D and J genes could be assigned. Downstream analyses used only productive TCRbeta rearrangements, leaving out any out-of-frame or stop-codon sequences. Clonality was calculated as one minus the Shannon entropy normalized by the log of the number of unique productive sequences. Clones differing between time points or between blood and tumor were identified by Fisher's exact test with Benjamini-Hochberg correction at adjusted p below 0.01. Imported from immuneACCESS, the table was reduced by TCRdb to in-frame sequences with V and J called. These copies leave out some clones; in studies compared against another copy, an unresolved V gene accounts for under half, and the cause of the remainder is not known. That table gives V, J and clone size, and the DNA gave D and trimming. The sample table lists 100,000 to 150,000 clones, about 82% of them with a count of one. 2.4% of the sample belongs to the ten largest clones.

This specimen's time point label, interpreted: peripheral blood 6 weeks after treatment start. The cohort comprised around 30 patients with locally advanced or metastatic urothelial carcinoma treated at Memorial Sloan Kettering on a trial protocol. Peripheral blood mononuclear cells were collected pretreatment and during treatment, with between 1 and 8 total time points obtained per patient. The Qiagen DNeasy Blood extraction kit was used to purify genomic DNA from total PBMCs and tumor samples. PBMCs were collected pretreatment and during treatment, and were isolated and stored as previously described.

Source: PBMCs, taken around atezolizumab (anti-PD-L1) treatment. The receptor's source is a man aged 50 to 60 with urothelial cancer. The rearranged chain carries TRBV28 and TRBJ1-6; the D gene is not confidently resolved. CDR3 reads: CASTSGYPGGNSPLHF. The sequenced DNA: TGTGCCAGCACCTCTGGCTACCCAGGAGGTAATTCACCCCTCCACTTT.